Reported below is one TCR beta chain. Its antigen is currently unknown. Disease duration was under 3 months in the ophthalmopathy patients, who also had a Clinical Activity Score of at least 3 and a NOSPECS grade of at least 4. Clinical symptoms, serum thyroxine, TRAb, thyroid ultrasound and orbital computed tomography established diagnosis. The CDR3 loop spans 15 amino acids. In germline, CDR1 is MNHNS, CDR2 SASEGT. V was pared by 4 bases and J by 0 bases, with 10 bases between. This specimen comes from a study of T cells in Graves' hyperthyroidism and ophthalmopathy. Points from the study as a whole: Expanded thyroid clonotypes (above 0.001) were mostly also found in blood. Ophthalmopathy was told apart from stable hyperthyroidism by a 13 V-J model.

Researchers amplified the TCR beta CDR3 regions from RNA transcripts. The HTBI primer set was used in a first-round RT-PCR of the TCR CDR3. TCRdb used MiXCR to reprocess the multiplex PCR reads, holding one entry per CDR3 protein. The sample carries over 250,000 distinct CDR3 sequences, about 17% recorded once. This receptor was obtained from a woman aged 60 to 75 with Graves' ophthalmopathy. What was sequenced was blood. The chain couples TRBV6-1 to TRBJ1-5; possible D gene TRBD1, 6 bases. This CDR3 is CASSAGTFSNQPQHF. The CDR3, as DNA: TGTGCCAGCAGTGCGGGGACATTTAGCAATCAGCCCCAGCATTTT.